The rows below give T cell receptor beta chains drawn from one sample of a study of T-cell reconstitution after alpha-beta-depleted transplantation in children. Each CDR3 protein is one row after TCRdb ran MiXCR on the PCR reads. Of approximately 490,000 distinct CDR3 sequences listed, approximately 12% are singletons. Here the sequenced sample was PBMCs from the stem cell graft donor, taken from the stem cell graft. Receptors were obtained from a human donor who donated a stem cell graft to a child with combined immunodeficiency. Both conserved end residues are part of each CDR3. A D gene is named only where the DNA matches it firmly. Size is stated for part of the rows, as once, few or many counts, or as a class when the clone is expanded.

>TRBV19|TRBD2|TRBJ2-7|NA|13
TGTGCCAGTTCGGCGGGAGGACACCACGAGCAGTACTTC
CASSAGGHHEQYF
>TRBV5-1|NA|TRBJ2-7|few|14
TGCGCCAGCAGCATAGACCAGTACACCTACGAGCAGTACTTC
CASSIDQYTYEQYF
>TRBV12-3/TRBV12-4|NA|TRBJ2-7|few|15
TGTGCCAGCAGTTTAAGCAGGGGCAGCTCCTACGAGCAGTACTTC
CASSLSRGSSYEQYF
>TRBV6-2/TRBV6-3|NA|TRBJ2-2|many|13
TGTGCCAGCAGTTACTCGTCGGCCGGGGAGCTGTTTTTT
CASSYSSAGELFF
>TRBV7-8|NA|TRBJ1-4|NA|16
TGTGCCAGCAGCTCGAGAAGGGGTTTAACTAATGAAAAACTGTTTTTT
CASSSRRGLTNEKLFF
>TRBV4-3|NA|TRBJ1-2|NA|18
TGCGCCAGCAGCCAAGTATGGGAAAAGCCCGAAACGTACTATGGCTACACCTTC
CASSQVWEKPETYYGYTF
>TRBV12-3/TRBV12-4|TRBD1|TRBJ2-2|few|17
TGTGCCAGCAGCAGGGGGACAGGGGGTTGGAGCACCGGGGAGCTGTTTTTT
CASSRGTGGWSTGELFF
>TRBV6-2/TRBV6-3|TRBD1|TRBJ1-5|many|14
TGTGCCAGCAACCCGACAGGGAGTGGTCAGCCCCAGCATTTT
CASNPTGSGQPQHF
>TRBV24-1|TRBD2|TRBJ2-1|NA|16
TGTGCCGCCAGTGATTCCCTAGCGGGAGCGGGGAATGAGCAGTTCTTC
CAASDSLAGAGNEQFF
>TRBV4-2|TRBD2|TRBJ2-2|NA|16
TGTGCCATGAGCTTGGATCTAGCGGGAGACACCGGGGAGCTGTTTTTT
CAMSLDLAGDTGELFF
>TRBV5-6|TRBD1|TRBJ2-2|few|17
TGTGCCAGCAGCTTGGCCTCGACGACAGGGTACACCGGGGAGCTGTTTTTT
CASSLASTTGYTGELFF
>TRBV7-9|TRBD2|TRBJ2-1|NA|17
TGTGCCAGCCTTCAACTTACCGGGACTAGCGGGAGCGGTGAGCAGTTCTTC
CASLQLTGTSGSGEQFF
>TRBV12-3/TRBV12-4|NA|TRBJ1-5|NA|12
TGTGCCAGCAGTTTCTGGTCCCAGCCCCAGCATTTT
CASSFWSQPQHF
>TRBV20-1|NA|TRBJ2-7|NA|15
TGCAGTGCTAGTTGGCAAACCGAAATATCCTACGAGCAGTACTTC
CSASWQTEISYEQYF
>TRBV19|NA|TRBJ2-1|NA|15
TGTGCCAGTAGTATAGAGGGACTGGGGGTGGGCGAGCAGTTCTTC
CASSIEGLGVGEQFF
>TRBV29-1|TRBD1|TRBJ2-7|many|11
TGCAGCGTTGGGGACAGCTACGAGCAGTACTTC
CSVGDSYEQYF
>TRBV6-6|NA|TRBJ2-2|few|13
TGTGCCAGCAGTTACTCGTTCACCGGGGAGCTGTTTTTT
CASSYSFTGELFF
>TRBV4-2|NA|TRBJ1-3|few|15
TGTGCCAGCAGCCAGGACAGAGGGGTGGGAAACACCATATATTTT
CASSQDRGVGNTIYF
>TRBV7-2|NA|TRBJ2-3|NA|15
TGTGCCAGCAGCTTAGCGGCAGGGAGCACAGATACGCAGTATTTT
CASSLAAGSTDTQYF
>TRBV30|NA|TRBJ2-4|NA|12
TGTGCCTGGAGAAGGGCGGGCGACATTCAGTACTTC
CAWRRAGDIQYF
>TRBV12-3/TRBV12-4|NA|TRBJ1-5|NA|14
TGTGCCAGCAGTTTCCAACAGGCTGGTCAGCCCCAGCATTTT
CASSFQQAGQPQHF
>TRBV29-1|TRBD2|TRBJ2-5|many|14
TGCAGCGTCGCACTAGCGGGAGGATCAGAGACCCAGTACTTC
CSVALAGGSETQYF
>TRBV20-1|NA|TRBJ1-1|many|15
TGCAGTGCTAGGGATTTCGGACGGATGAACACTGAAGCTTTCTTT
CSARDFGRMNTEAFF
>TRBV20-1|TRBD2|TRBJ2-5|few|22
TGCAGTGCTAGAACCAAGGCGACCGGCGGGACTAGCGGGAAAAGGGCTAGGGAGACCCAGTACTTC
CSARTKATGGTSGKRARETQYF
>TRBV18|NA|TRBJ2-1|NA|13
TGTGCCAGCTCTACTAGGGACGTGGATGAGCAGTTCTTC
CASSTRDVDEQFF
>TRBV29-1|NA|TRBJ2-2|many|12
TGCAGCGCCGGGCCGGGACACGGGGAGCTGTTTTTT
CSAGPGHGELFF
>TRBV14|NA|TRBJ1-5|NA|15
TGTGCCAGCAGCCTACAAAGGACAAAATATCAGCCCCAGCATTTT
CASSLQRTKYQPQHF
>TRBV5-1|NA|TRBJ2-2|NA|16
TGCGCCAGCAGCCCGACGGGCGGGGTTTCCACCGGGGAGCTGTTTTTT
CASSPTGGVSTGELFF
>TRBV20-1|NA|TRBJ2-5|NA|12
TGCAGTGCTATTTACACCGGGGTTTTCCAGTACTTC
CSAIYTGVFQYF
>TRBV24-1|TRBD1|TRBJ2-1|few|15
TGTGCCACCTCAACCCCGGGGACAGGGAACAATGAGCAGTTCTTC
CATSTPGTGNNEQFF
>TRBV29-1|TRBD1|TRBJ1-2|NA|16
TGCAGCGTTGGCCGCTGGACAGGGGGTAGTAGCTATGGCTACACCTTC
CSVGRWTGGSSYGYTF
>TRBV12-3/TRBV12-4|NA|TRBJ1-5|NA|16
TGTGCCAGCAGTTTCAGTGGATGGGGGCTCAATCAGCCCCAGCATTTT
CASSFSGWGLNQPQHF
>TRBV7-2|TRBD2|TRBJ2-1|few|14
TGTGCCAGCAGCTTAGCGCGGGGGGTAGATGAGCAGTTCTTC
CASSLARGVDEQFF
>TRBV7-6|NA|TRBJ2-5|NA|16
TGTGCCAGCAGCTCGCAGGTGGCGGGATCTGTGGAGACCCAGTACTTC
CASSSQVAGSVETQYF
>TRBV24-1|NA|TRBJ2-1|many|13
TGTGCCACCAGTAGACCTCCCTACAATGAGCAGTTCTTC
CATSRPPYNEQFF
>TRBV12-3/TRBV12-4|NA|TRBJ1-5|many|13
TGTGCCAGCAGGGCACAGGGTAATCAGCCCCAGCATTTT
CASRAQGNQPQHF
>TRBV20-1|NA|TRBJ1-5|many|12
TGCAGTGCTAGTCGGAGCAATCAGCCCCAGCATTTT
CSASRSNQPQHF
>TRBV7-9|TRBD2|TRBJ2-5|NA|15
TGTGCCAGCAGCTCTCCTGAGCGGGGGTCGGAGACCCAGTACTTC
CASSSPERGSETQYF
>TRBV29-1|TRBD1|TRBJ2-3|few|17
TGCAGCGTTATTCTTACCCGTCAGGGGGTTTTCACAGATACGCAGTATTTT
CSVILTRQGVFTDTQYF